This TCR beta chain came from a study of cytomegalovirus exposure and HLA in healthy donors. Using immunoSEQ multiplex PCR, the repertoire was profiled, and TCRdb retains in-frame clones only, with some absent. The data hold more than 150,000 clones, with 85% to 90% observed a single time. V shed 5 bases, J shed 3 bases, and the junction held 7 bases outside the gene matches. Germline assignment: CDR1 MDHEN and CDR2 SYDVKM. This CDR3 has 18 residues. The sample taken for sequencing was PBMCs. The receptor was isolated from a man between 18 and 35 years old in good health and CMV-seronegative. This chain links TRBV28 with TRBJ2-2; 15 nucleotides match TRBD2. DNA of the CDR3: TGTGCCAGCAGTCCCACTAGGACTAGCGGGAGGGACACCGGGGAGCTGTTTTTT. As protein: CASSPTRTSGRDTGELFF.